Each of the 23 T cell receptor beta chains below was sequenced from the same sample in a study of blood T cell repertoires in COVID-19. The assay was immunoSEQ multiplex PCR, and TCRdb's table has in-frame clones only and misses some. The sample carries 210,000 or so clones, 80% to 90% recorded once. The sequenced sample consisted of peripheral blood. These receptors came from a woman of 80 years or more with acute or convalescent COVID-19.

The rearrangement joins TRBV14 to TRBJ1-5; D uncertain. Looked up from germline, CDR1 is SGHDN and CDR2 is FVKESK. This CDR3 has 13 amino acids. V lost 0 bases and J 4 bases, leaving 4 bases between the germline ends. The CDR3 loop is CASSQDLNQPQHF. In DNA form, the CDR3 reads TGTGCCAGCAGCCAAGATCTTAATCAGCCCCAGCATTTT.

V is TRBV10-3 and J is TRBJ2-7; maybe TRBD1 (5 bases). The V and J ends lost 7 bases and 6 bases respectively, with 13 bases between them. Per germline, CDR1 ENHRY and CDR2 SYGVKD. This CDR3 is 12 amino acids long. CDR3 protein: CAITHDTGEQYF. CDR3 nucleotides: TGTGCCATCACCCACGACACAGGCGAGCAGTACTTC.

The chain uses TRBV29-1 and TRBJ1-1, with 8 bases identical to TRBD1. Trimming cost V 4 bases and J 5 bases; bases outside gene matches: 12. There are 15 residues in the CDR3. Germline-derived CDR1 and CDR2 are SQVTM and ANQGSEA. The CDR3 DNA sequence: TGCAGCGTTGTGGGATCAGGGGGCAAGGGGACTGAAGCTTTCTTT. The encoded protein is CSVVGSGGKGTEAFF.

V is TRBV10-3 and J is TRBJ2-1; 8 bases map to TRBD2. The CDR3 has 14 amino acids. Per the germline V gene, CDR1 is ENHRY and CDR2 is SYGVKD. The V gene end was trimmed by 11 bases and the J gene end by 8 bases; junction bases not matched to a gene: 14. The CDR3 protein is CAAMPGLGADEQFF. CDR3 nucleotide sequence: TGTGCCGCCATGCCGGGACTAGGTGCCGATGAGCAGTTCTTC.

This clone was picked up one time. This chain links TRBV19 with TRBJ1-5; the D is unclear. The germline V gene encodes CDR1 LNHDA and CDR2 SQIVND (reference sequence). The ends were cut back, 1 base at V and 2 bases at J, with 6 bases in the middle. This CDR3 is built from 14 residues. The CDR3 protein is CASSIVFGNQPQHF. In DNA, the CDR3 is TGTGCCAGTAGTATAGTTTTCGGCAATCAGCCCCAGCATTTT.

The J gene is TRBJ2-5, the V gene TRBV28, with no clear D. This CDR3 has 12 residues. Trimming shortened V by 6 bases and J by 1 base, and 6 bases separated the two germline ends. In germline, CDR1 is MDHEN, CDR2 SYDVKM. The CDR3 reads CASSPFQETQYF. The CDR3 nucleotides read TGTGCCAGCAGCCCGTTCCAAGAGACCCAGTACTTC. The whole variable domain, filled in from reference TRBV28 and TRBJ2-5, reads DVKVTQSSRYLVKRTGEKVFLECVQDMDHENMFWYRQDPGLGLRLIYFSYDVKMKEKGDIPEGYSVSREKKERFSLILESASTNQTSMYLCASSPFQETQYFGPGTRLLVL.

To note about this clone: Other DNA sequences in this specimen translate into the identical CDR3. The chain couples TRBV30 to TRBJ1-1; D is unclear. The CDR3 totals 13 residues. The V end lost 5 bases, the J end lost 0 bases, and 10 bases lay between the germline ends. Per the germline V gene, CDR1 is GTSNPN and CDR2 is SVGIG (reference sequence). The CDR3 DNA is TGTGCCTGGTCCCTCCAGGTGAACACTGAAGCTTTCTTT. It specifies CAWSLQVNTEAFF.

The CDR3 region has the DNA TGTGCCAGCAGCTTAGGGGGGACAGGGGGCATGGAGACCCAGTACTTC. Translated, it gives CASSLGGTGGMETQYF. The J gene is TRBJ2-5, the V gene TRBV7-2, with 12 bases fitting TRBD1. There are 16 residues in the CDR3. J was trimmed by 5 bases and V by 1 base; bases with no gene match: 5. Germline CDR1 reads SGHTA; CDR2 reads FQGNSA. The full variable domain, its missing parts supplied by reference TRBV7-2 and TRBJ2-5, is GAGVSQSPSNKVTEKGKDVELRCDPISGHTALYWYRQSLGQGLEFLIYFQGNSAPDKSGLPSDRFSAERTGGSVSTLTIQRTQQEDSAVYLCASSLGGTGGMETQYFGPGTRLLVL.

J is TRBJ1-5 and V is TRBV28, with D unresolved. The V gene's germline CDR1 is MDHEN and CDR2 SYDVKM. Trimming stripped 4 bases from V and 7 bases from J, with 14 bases between. This CDR3 has 14 amino acids. The CDR3 sequence is CASSYPHGYQPQHF. DNA for the CDR3: TGTGCCAGCAGTTATCCCCACGGTTACCAGCCCCAGCATTTT.

This chain connects TRBV28 to TRBJ1-2; a weak D match, TRBD1 (6 bases). V was clipped by 6 bases and J by 8 bases, with 13 bases between them. The CDR3 totals 12 residues. In germline, CDR1 is MDHEN, CDR2 SYDVKM. CDR3 loop: CASSSTGFGYTF. CDR3 sequence (DNA): TGTGCCAGCAGCTCAACAGGGTTCGGCTACACCTTC.

V is TRBV29-1 and J is TRBJ1-1; D remains ambiguous. Germline CDR1 and CDR2: SQVTM and ANQGSEA. Trimming pared 7 bases from V and 1 base from J, leaving 16 bases between. The CDR3 contains 14 residues. CDR3 DNA sequence: TGCAGCGCTCGTGGGCCCGCCCCGAACACTGAAGCTTTCTTT. Translation gives CSARGPAPNTEAFF. Full variable domain (remainder filled in from reference TRBV29-1 and TRBJ1-1): SAVISQKPSRDICQRGTSLTIQCQVDSQVTMMFWYRQQPGQSLTLIATANQGSEATYESGFVIDKFPISRPNLTFSTLTVSNMSPEDSSIYLCSARGPAPNTEAFFGQGTRLTVV.

V usage is TRBV30 and J usage is TRBJ2-5; weak D call: TRBD1 (6 bases). There are 13 residues in the CDR3. V was clipped by 4 bases and J by 2 bases, with 11 bases between them. CDR1 and CDR2 (germline): GTSNPN, SVGIG (reference sequence). The CDR3 bases are TGTGCCTGGAAGGCCAGGGGACAAGAGACCCAGTACTTC. Its translation is CAWKARGQETQYF.

V usage is TRBV18 and J usage is TRBJ2-5; TRBD1 matches 9 bases. Looked up from germline, CDR1 is KGHSH and CDR2 is LQKENI. The CDR3 is 15 amino acids. V was pared by 4 bases and J by 2 bases, with 5 bases of the junction left unmatched. CDR3 loop: CASSRRQGEQETQYF. In nucleotides, the CDR3 is TGTGCCAGCTCACGCCGACAGGGGGAACAAGAGACCCAGTACTTC. Filled out from reference TRBV18 and TRBJ2-5, the complete variable domain reads NAGVMQNPRHLVRRRGQEARLRCSPMKGHSHVYWYRQLPEEGLKFMVYLQKENIIDESGMPKERFSAEFPKEGPSILRIQQVVRGDSAAYFCASSRRQGEQETQYFGPGTRLLVL.

This chain uses TRBV11-1 with TRBJ2-5; 14 nucleotides agree with TRBD2. CDR1 is SGHAT, CDR2 FQDESV, per germline (reference sequence). The CDR3 spans 16 residues. The ends lost 5 bases at V and 3 bases at J; junction bases unmatched: 5. CDR3 amino acids: CASSNGLAGGKETQYF. In DNA form, the CDR3 reads TGTGCCAGCAGCAACGGACTAGCGGGGGGAAAAGAGACCCAGTACTTC.

The J gene is TRBJ1-6, the V gene TRBV6-5; tentatively, D is TRBD1 (6 bases). The V end was cut by 7 bases, the J end by 7 bases, with 14 bases between. CDR1 is MNHEY and CDR2 is SVGAGI in the germline V gene. This CDR3 region has 14 residues. In DNA, the CDR3 is TGTGCCAGCAACAGGGCAGGACAAAATTCACCCCTCCACTTT. Protein product: CASNRAGQNSPLHF.

The chain has TRBV30 and TRBJ2-2; 10 bases are a match to TRBD1. Trimming cost V 7 bases and J 4 bases; bases outside gene matches: 3. This CDR3 region has 13 residues. Germline V gives CDR1 GTSNPN, CDR2 SVGIG (reference sequence). The CDR3 reads CASDRGPTGELFF. The CDR3 nucleotides are TGTGCCTCTGACAGGGGGCCCACCGGGGAGCTGTTTTTT.

The J gene is TRBJ2-5, the V gene TRBV10-1, with D uncertain. Germline CDR1 reads WNHNN; CDR2 reads SYGVQD (reference sequence). This CDR3 is 13 amino acids long. The ends were cut back, 2 bases at V and 1 base at J, with 5 bases in the middle. The CDR3 DNA follows: TGCGCCAGCAGTGAGAACAGCCAAGAGACCCAGTACTTC. It encodes CASSENSQETQYF.

The V and J genes are TRBV4-3 and TRBJ2-7; TRBD1 matches at 7 bases. J gave up 3 bases and V 0 bases, and 5 bases lay outside the gene matches. Germline V gene lookup returns CDR1 LGHNA and CDR2 YSLEER. CDR3 size: 15 residues. CDR3 sequence (DNA): TGCGCCAGCAGCCAAGATACAGGGGTGGGCTACGAGCAGTACTTC. Residues: CASSQDTGVGYEQYF.

The J gene is TRBJ1-4, the V gene TRBV25-1; maybe TRBD1 (5 bases). The CDR3 spans 15 residues. The V gene's germline CDR1 is MGHDK and CDR2 SYGVNS. V was clipped by 4 bases and J by 2 bases, with 11 bases between them. CDR3 bases: TGTGCCAGCAGTGGGGGGGGAGGGACTAATGAAAAACTGTTTTTT. Its protein is CASSGGGGTNEKLFF.

This clone was recorded once. The genes are TRBV18 and TRBJ1-1; D is uncertain. Between the trimmed V and J ends, which lost 1 base and 0 bases, there was a span of 6 bases. Germline V lookup: CDR1 KGHSH, CDR2 LQKENI. The CDR3 contains 14 residues. The CDR3 DNA is TGTGCCAGCTCACCACAGGAGATGAACACTGAAGCTTTCTTT. Protein: CASSPQEMNTEAFF. The variable domain in full, with the rest retrieved from reference TRBV18 and TRBJ1-1, is NAGVMQNPRHLVRRRGQEARLRCSPMKGHSHVYWYRQLPEEGLKFMVYLQKENIIDESGMPKERFSAEFPKEGPSILRIQQVVRGDSAAYFCASSPQEMNTEAFFGQGTRLTVV.

The V call is TRBV20-1, the J call TRBJ2-1, with TRBD2 as a possible D gene (6 bases). This CDR3 contains 10 residues. Germline CDR1 reads DFQATT; CDR2 reads SNEGSKA (reference sequence). Trimming removed 4 bases from V and 15 bases from J, with 13 bases in between. The CDR3 DNA sequence: TGCAGTGCTAAAGTCGAGCGGGCGTTCTTC. Protein sequence: CSAKVERAFF.

This clone has only one observation. The J gene is TRBJ1-1, the V gene TRBV5-5; TRBD1 matches 8 bases. This CDR3 contains 14 residues. CDR1 and CDR2 from the germline V gene are SGHKS and YYEKEE (reference sequence). The V gene end was trimmed by 0 bases and the J gene end by 6 bases; junction bases not matched to a gene: 4. The CDR3 nucleotides are TGTGCCAGCAGCTTGGTTTCAGGGGGCCCTGAAGCTTTCTTT. Protein product: CASSLVSGGPEAFF.

The chain joins TRBV4-2 to TRBJ2-3; TRBD2 agrees at 12 bases. This CDR3 has 19 amino acids. Germline-derived CDR1 and CDR2 are LGHNA and YNFKEQ. Trimming took 0 bases from V and 3 from J; bases not matched to a gene: 10. CDR3 bases: TGTGCCAGCAGCCAAGATCTGACTAGCGGGGGTGGGGGGACAGATACGCAGTATTTT. Translated: CASSQDLTSGGGGTDTQYF.